The text below deals with one T cell receptor (beta chain). The antigen remains undetermined. The source of the sample is a study of OX40 agonist ivuxolimab in advanced cancers. Study outcomes and limitations: Some nonresponders likewise displayed low normalized T-cell clonal expansion.

Profiling relied on immunoSEQ multiplex PCR, and the TCRdb table lists in-frame clones only, not all of them. The sample lists 45,000 to 60,000 clones; just over 90% were seen once. Germline V gives CDR1 DFQATT, CDR2 SNEGSKA (reference sequence). The CDR3 has 11 amino acids. Trimming removed 0 bases from V and 9 bases from J, with 9 bases in between. Peripheral blood came from all dose cohorts at three timepoints. The rearrangement links TRBV20-1 to TRBJ2-7; either TRBD1 or TRBD2 may fit D (5 bases each). Source: CD4+ or CD8+ T cells sorted from blood, taken in a trial of the OX40 agonist ivuxolimab. This clonotype originated in an adult with an advanced solid tumor such as melanoma, head and neck, liver or kidney cancer. As DNA, the CDR3 is TGCAGTGCTAGAGATGGTGGGGGGCAGTACTTC. Translation: CSARDGGGQYF.